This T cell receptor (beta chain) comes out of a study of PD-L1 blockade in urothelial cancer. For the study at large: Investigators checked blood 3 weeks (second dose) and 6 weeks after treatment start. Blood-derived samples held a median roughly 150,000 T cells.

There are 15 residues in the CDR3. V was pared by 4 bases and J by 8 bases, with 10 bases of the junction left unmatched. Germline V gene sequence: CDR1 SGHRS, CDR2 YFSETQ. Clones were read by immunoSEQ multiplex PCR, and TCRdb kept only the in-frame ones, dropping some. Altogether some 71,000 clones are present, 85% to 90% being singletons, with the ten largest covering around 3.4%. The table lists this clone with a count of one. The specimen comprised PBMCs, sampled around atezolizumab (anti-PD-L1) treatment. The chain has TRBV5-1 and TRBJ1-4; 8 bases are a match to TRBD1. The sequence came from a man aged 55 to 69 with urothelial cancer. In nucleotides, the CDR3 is TGCGCCAGCAGCGCTGACAGGGGAAGTGGGGAAAAACTGTTTTTT. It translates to CASSADRGSGEKLFF.